A single sample gave rise to the 16 T cell receptor beta chains below, sequenced in a study of Ad26.COV2.S vaccination and SARS-CoV-2 variants. Treatment of the sample: roughly 19 received Ad26.COV2.S at low or high dose, single or two shots; 5 received placebo; per-sample allocation not given. On day 63 after the first injection, vaccine and placebo recipients gave samples. TCRdb's copy holds only in-frame clones and misses some; the assay was immunoSEQ multiplex PCR. The table has 400,000 to 450,000 clones, around nine tenths seen once. This specimen consisted of peripheral blood, obtained in a trial of Ad26.COV2.S vaccine versus placebo. Source of these receptors: a person between 18 and 65 years old who received the Ad26.COV2.S COVID-19 vaccine or a placebo.

The V gene is TRBV6-2 or TRBV6-3, the J gene TRBJ2-7; 13 bases agree with TRBD2. Germline V gene sequence: CDR1 MNHEY, CDR2 SVGEGT. There are 14 residues in the CDR3. The V segment lost 6 bases and the J segment 3 bases; nucleotides outside the gene matches: 2. The CDR3 here is CASSWTSGSYEQYF. Written as DNA, the CDR3 is TGTGCCAGCAGCTGGACTAGCGGGAGCTACGAGCAGTACTTC.

The rearrangement uses TRBV6-2 or TRBV6-3 and TRBJ2-1; D is perhaps TRBD2 (6 bases). V was cut by 2 bases and J by 6 bases, with 14 bases left in between. Germline-derived CDR1 and CDR2 are MNHEY and SVGEGT. The CDR3 spans 15 residues. CDR3 amino acids: CASSYGSGRANEQFF. The CDR3 DNA reads as TGTGCCAGCAGTTACGGTAGCGGCCGGGCCAATGAGCAGTTCTTC.

The V gene is TRBV18, the J gene TRBJ1-1; D possibly corresponds to TRBD1 (5 bases). Per germline, CDR1 KGHSH and CDR2 LQKENI. Trimming cost V 6 bases and J 0 bases, with 8 bases left between them. The CDR3 spans 13 residues. CDR3 region: CASSGGVNTEAFF. DNA for the CDR3: TGTGCCAGCTCGGGGGGTGTGAACACTGAAGCTTTCTTT.

The chain employs TRBV24-1 and TRBJ2-2; 8 bases align to TRBD1. This CDR3 has 15 residues. Germline V gene sequence: CDR1 KGHDR, CDR2 SFDVKD. V shed 3 bases and J 3 bases; nucleotides not matched to a gene: 2. CDR3 sequence: CATSDTGGYTGELFF. The CDR3 DNA reads TGTGCCACCAGTGATACAGGGGGATACACCGGGGAGCTGTTTTTT.

The rearrangement links TRBV14 to TRBJ2-3; TRBD2 agrees at 8 bases. In germline, CDR1 is SGHDN, CDR2 FVKESK. This CDR3 is 15 amino acids long. Trimming removed 8 bases from V and 4 bases from J; junction bases left unmatched: 11. DNA of the CDR3: TGTGCCAGCCTCCAACTAGCGGATAAAGCAGATACGCAGTATTTT. This translates into CASLQLADKADTQYF.

This rearrangement joins TRBV7-2 to TRBJ2-3, with 15 positions matching TRBD2. This CDR3 is built from 18 residues. V lost 3 bases and J lost 2; bases outside the gene matches: 6. The V gene's germline CDR1 is SGHTA and CDR2 FQGNSA. CDR3 protein: CASSLPGLAGGATDTQYF. The CDR3 DNA reads TGTGCCAGCAGCTTGCCGGGACTAGCGGGAGGTGCCACAGATACGCAGTATTTT.

This sequence joins TRBV19 and TRBJ2-7, with TRBD1 matching over 9 bases. The CDR3 covers 15 residues. Germline assignment: CDR1 LNHDA and CDR2 SQIVND (reference sequence). Trimming took 1 base from V and 3 from J; bases not matched to a gene: 4. Here the CDR3 reads CASSIGQGVIYEQYF. For the CDR3, the DNA is TGTGCCAGTAGTATAGGACAGGGGGTCATCTACGAGCAGTACTTC. Full variable domain (outside the CDR3, taken from reference TRBV19 and TRBJ2-7): DGGITQSPKYLFRKEGQNVTLSCEQNLNHDAMYWYRQDPGQGLRLIYYSQIVNDFQKGDIAEGYSVSREKKESFPLTVTSAQKNPTAFYLCASSIGQGVIYEQYFGPGTRLTVT.

This clone occurred a few times. This chain uses TRBV6-5 with TRBJ2-7, with 8 bases fitting TRBD1. Germline CDR1 and CDR2: MNHEY and SVGAGI. The CDR3 totals 12 residues. V lost 7 bases and J lost 4; bases outside the gene matches: 3. The CDR3 region is CASNNRGYEQYF. The DNA for the CDR3 is TGTGCCAGCAATAACAGGGGGTACGAGCAGTACTTC.

V is TRBV2 and J is TRBJ2-4, with 10 nucleotides matching TRBD1. The junction had 5 bases not matched to a gene; V was cut back by 6 bases and J by 6 bases. Per the germline V gene, CDR1 is SNHLY and CDR2 is FYNNEI. This CDR3 is built from 14 residues. Here the CDR3 reads CASSGTGVGNIQYF. CDR3 coding DNA: TGTGCCAGCAGCGGGACAGGGGTGGGAAACATTCAGTACTTC.

This chain's CDR3 is CASSLPGEETQYF. The CDR3 DNA is TGTGCCAGCAGTCTTCCGGGGGAGGAGACCCAGTACTTC. This chain uses TRBV5-5 with TRBJ2-5; TRBD2 might be the D (6 bases). Germline V lookup: CDR1 SGHKS, CDR2 YYEKEE (reference sequence). The CDR3 is made up of 13 amino acids. V dropped 5 bases and J dropped 5 bases, with 13 bases sitting between them. The full variable domain, with the rest looked up from reference TRBV5-5 and TRBJ2-5, is DAGVTQSPTHLIKTRGQQVTLRCSPISGHKSVSWYQQVLGQGPQFIFQYYEKEERGRGNFPDRFSARQFPNYSSELNVNALLLGDSALYLCASSLPGEETQYFGPGTRLLVL.

The V gene is TRBV7-9, the J gene TRBJ2-7, with D unresolved. The V gene lost 7 bases and the J gene lost 0 bases, with 10 bases spanning the gap. The V gene's germline CDR1 is SEHNR and CDR2 FQNEAQ (reference sequence). The CDR3 runs to 13 residues. This chain's CDR3 is CASTPPASYEQYF. CDR3 nucleotide sequence: TGTGCCAGCACCCCCCCAGCCTCCTACGAGCAGTACTTC.

The chain recombines TRBV5-6 with TRBJ2-2; the D gene is possibly TRBD1 (5 bases). This CDR3 is 16 amino acids long. Germline assignment: CDR1 SGHDT and CDR2 YYEEEE. The V gene lost 1 base and the J gene lost 6 bases, with 16 bases spanning the gap. The CDR3: CASSLFSGRVAGELFF. The CDR3 bases are TGTGCCAGCAGCTTGTTCTCAGGCAGGGTTGCCGGGGAGCTGTTTTTT.

The chain carries TRBV18 and TRBJ1-4; D is unclear. Deletions cut 1 base from V and 0 bases from J, with 9 bases between. Germline loops: CDR1 KGHSH, CDR2 LQKENI. The CDR3 consists of 16 residues. DNA for the CDR3: TGTGCCAGCTCACCACGGGCCCCCGCAACTAATGAAAAACTGTTTTTT. This codes for CASSPRAPATNEKLFF.

The V gene is TRBV14, the J gene TRBJ2-7, with 8 bases aligning to TRBD2. Losses at the gene ends were 4 bases for V and 2 bases for J; bases not matched to a gene: 4. The CDR3 length is 14 residues. Looked up from germline, CDR1 is SGHDN and CDR2 is FVKESK. The CDR3 sequence: CASSPAGRAYEQYF. The CDR3 bases are TGTGCCAGCAGCCCGGCCGGGAGGGCCTACGAGCAGTACTTC.

This clone was observed a handful of times. V is TRBV9 and J is TRBJ1-3; TRBD1 matches 7 bases. Per germline, CDR1 SGDLS and CDR2 YYNGEE. The V gene end was trimmed by 0 bases and the J gene end by 4 bases; junction bases not matched to a gene: 7. The CDR3 is made up of 16 amino acids. The CDR3 is CASSVETTGVGNTIYF. DNA for the CDR3: TGTGCCAGCAGCGTAGAAACAACAGGGGTCGGAAACACCATATATTTT.

The chain uses TRBV6-2 or TRBV6-3 and TRBJ1-1; tentative D call: TRBD1 (5 bases). V lost 2 bases and J lost 4, with 14 bases in between. CDR1 is MNHEY, CDR2 SVGEGT, per germline. The CDR3 totals 15 residues. The CDR3 is CASSYAGGILTEAFF. CDR3 sequence (DNA): TGTGCCAGCAGTTACGCCGGGGGGATTCTCACTGAAGCTTTCTTT.